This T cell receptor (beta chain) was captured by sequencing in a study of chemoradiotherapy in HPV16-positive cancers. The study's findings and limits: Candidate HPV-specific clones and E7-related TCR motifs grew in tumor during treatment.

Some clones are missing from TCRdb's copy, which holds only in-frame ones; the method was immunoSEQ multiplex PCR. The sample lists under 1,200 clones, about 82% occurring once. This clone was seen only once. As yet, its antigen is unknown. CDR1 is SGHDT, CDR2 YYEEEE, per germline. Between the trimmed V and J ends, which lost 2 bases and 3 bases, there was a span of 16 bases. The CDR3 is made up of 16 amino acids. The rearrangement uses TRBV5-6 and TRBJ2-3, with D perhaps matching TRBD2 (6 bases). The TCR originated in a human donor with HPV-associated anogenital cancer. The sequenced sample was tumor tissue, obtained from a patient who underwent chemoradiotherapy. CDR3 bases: TGTGCCAGCAGCTTAATGAGAGGGCGGGGTACAGATACGCAGTATTTT. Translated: CASSLMRGRGTDTQYF.